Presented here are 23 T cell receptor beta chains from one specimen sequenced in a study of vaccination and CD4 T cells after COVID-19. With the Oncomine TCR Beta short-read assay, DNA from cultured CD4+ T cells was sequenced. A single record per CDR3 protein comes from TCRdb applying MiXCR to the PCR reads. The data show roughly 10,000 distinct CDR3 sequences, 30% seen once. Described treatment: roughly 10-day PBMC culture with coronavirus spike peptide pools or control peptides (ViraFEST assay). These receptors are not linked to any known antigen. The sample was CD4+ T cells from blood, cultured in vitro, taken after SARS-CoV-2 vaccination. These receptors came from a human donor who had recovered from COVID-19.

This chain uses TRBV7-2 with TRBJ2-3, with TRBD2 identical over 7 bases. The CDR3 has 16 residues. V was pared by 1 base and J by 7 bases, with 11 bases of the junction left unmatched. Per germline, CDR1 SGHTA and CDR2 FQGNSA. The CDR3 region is CASSLVFGGSGHTQYF. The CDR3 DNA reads TGTGCCAGCAGCTTAGTCTTCGGCGGGAGTGGGCATACGCAGTATTTT.

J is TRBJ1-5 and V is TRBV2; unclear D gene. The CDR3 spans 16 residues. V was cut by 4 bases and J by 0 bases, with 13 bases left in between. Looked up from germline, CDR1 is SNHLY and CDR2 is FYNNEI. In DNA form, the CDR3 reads TGTGCCAGCAGTGTATTGGCGGACTTTAGCAATCAGCCCCAGCATTTT. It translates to CASSVLADFSNQPQHF.

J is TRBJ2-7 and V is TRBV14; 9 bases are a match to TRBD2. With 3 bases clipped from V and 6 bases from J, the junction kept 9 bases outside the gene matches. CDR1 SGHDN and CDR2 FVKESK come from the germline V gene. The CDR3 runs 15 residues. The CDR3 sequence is CASSQGLALSGEQYF. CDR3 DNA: TGTGCCAGCAGCCAGGGACTAGCCTTATCTGGCGAGCAGTACTTC.

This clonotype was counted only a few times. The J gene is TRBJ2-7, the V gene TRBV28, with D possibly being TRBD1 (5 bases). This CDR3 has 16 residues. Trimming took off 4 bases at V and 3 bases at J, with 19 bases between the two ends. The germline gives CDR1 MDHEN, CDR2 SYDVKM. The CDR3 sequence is CASSSLTRQRNYEQYF. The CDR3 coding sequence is TGTGCCAGCAGTTCACTCACCCGACAGAGAAACTACGAGCAGTACTTC. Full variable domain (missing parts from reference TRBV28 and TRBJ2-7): DVKVTQSSRYLVKRTGEKVFLECVQDMDHENMFWYRQDPGLGLRLIYFSYDVKMKEKGDIPEGYSVSREKKERFSLILESASTNQTSMYLCASSSLTRQRNYEQYFGPGTRLTVT.

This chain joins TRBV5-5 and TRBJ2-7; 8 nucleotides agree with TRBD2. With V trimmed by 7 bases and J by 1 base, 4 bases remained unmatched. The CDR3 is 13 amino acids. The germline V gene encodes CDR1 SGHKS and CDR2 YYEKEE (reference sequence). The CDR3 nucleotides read TGTGCCAGCCTTAGCGGGGTGTCCTACGAGCAGTACTTC. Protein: CASLSGVSYEQYF.

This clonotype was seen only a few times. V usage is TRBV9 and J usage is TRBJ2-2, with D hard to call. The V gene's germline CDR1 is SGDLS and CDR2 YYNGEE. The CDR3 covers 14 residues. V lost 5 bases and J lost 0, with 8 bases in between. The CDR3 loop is CASSSNANTGELFF. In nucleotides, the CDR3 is TGTGCCAGCAGTAGTAACGCGAACACCGGGGAGCTGTTTTTT.

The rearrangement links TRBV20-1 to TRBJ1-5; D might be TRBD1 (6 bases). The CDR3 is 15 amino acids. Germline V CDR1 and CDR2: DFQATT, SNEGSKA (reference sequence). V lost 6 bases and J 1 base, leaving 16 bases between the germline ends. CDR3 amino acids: CSAPPGTNSNQPQHF. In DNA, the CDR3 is TGCAGTGCACCCCCCGGGACAAACAGCAATCAGCCCCAGCATTTT.

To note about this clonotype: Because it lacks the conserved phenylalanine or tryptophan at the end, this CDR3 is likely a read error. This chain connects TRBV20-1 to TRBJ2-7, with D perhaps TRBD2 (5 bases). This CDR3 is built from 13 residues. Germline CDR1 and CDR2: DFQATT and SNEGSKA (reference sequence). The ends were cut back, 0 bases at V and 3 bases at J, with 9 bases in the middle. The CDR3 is CSARDGSGYEQYI. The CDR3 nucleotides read TGCAGTGCTAGAGATGGGAGCGGCTACGAGCAGTACATC.

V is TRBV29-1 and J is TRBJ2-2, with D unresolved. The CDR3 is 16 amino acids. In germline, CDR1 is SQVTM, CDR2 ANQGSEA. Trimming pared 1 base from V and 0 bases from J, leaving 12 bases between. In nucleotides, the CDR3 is TGCAGCGTTGAAGCGGCGTGGGGAACGAACACCGGGGAGCTGTTTTTT. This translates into CSVEAAWGTNTGELFF.

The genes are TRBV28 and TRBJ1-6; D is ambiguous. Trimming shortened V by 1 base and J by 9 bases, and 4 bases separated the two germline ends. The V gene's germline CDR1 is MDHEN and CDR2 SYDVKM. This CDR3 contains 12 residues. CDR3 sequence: CASSLLGSPLHF. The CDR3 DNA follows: TGTGCCAGCAGTTTATTGGGTTCACCCCTCCACTTT. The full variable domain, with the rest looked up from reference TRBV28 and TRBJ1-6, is DVKVTQSSRYLVKRTGEKVFLECVQDMDHENMFWYRQDPGLGLRLIYFSYDVKMKEKGDIPEGYSVSREKKERFSLILESASTNQTSMYLCASSLLGSPLHFGNGTRLTVT.

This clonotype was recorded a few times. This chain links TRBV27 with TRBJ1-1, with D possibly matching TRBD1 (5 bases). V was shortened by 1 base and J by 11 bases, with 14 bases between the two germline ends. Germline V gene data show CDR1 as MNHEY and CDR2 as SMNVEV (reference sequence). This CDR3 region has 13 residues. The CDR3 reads CASSLLGPKRAFF. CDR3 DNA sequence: TGTGCCAGCAGTTTATTGGGACCCAAAAGGGCTTTCTTT.

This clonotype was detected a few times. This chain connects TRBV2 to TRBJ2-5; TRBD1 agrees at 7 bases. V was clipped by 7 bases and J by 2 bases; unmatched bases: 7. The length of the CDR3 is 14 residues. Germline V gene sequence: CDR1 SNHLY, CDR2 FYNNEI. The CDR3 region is CASTGTVRQETQYF. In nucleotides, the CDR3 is TGTGCCAGCACCGGGACAGTAAGGCAAGAGACCCAGTACTTC.

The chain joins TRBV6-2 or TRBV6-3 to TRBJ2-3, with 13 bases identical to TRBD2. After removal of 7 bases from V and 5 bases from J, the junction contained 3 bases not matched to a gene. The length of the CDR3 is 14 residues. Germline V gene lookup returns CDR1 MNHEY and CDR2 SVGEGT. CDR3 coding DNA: TGTGCCAGCATAACTAGCGGGAGGGTAGATACGCAGTATTTT. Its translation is CASITSGRVDTQYF.

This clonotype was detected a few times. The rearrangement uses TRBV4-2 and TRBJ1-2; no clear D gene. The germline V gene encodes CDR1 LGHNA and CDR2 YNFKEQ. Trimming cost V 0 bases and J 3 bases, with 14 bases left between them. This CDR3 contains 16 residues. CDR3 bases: TGTGCCAGCAGCCAAGATTCGTCGCAGAACTACTATGGCTACACCTTC. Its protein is CASSQDSSQNYYGYTF.

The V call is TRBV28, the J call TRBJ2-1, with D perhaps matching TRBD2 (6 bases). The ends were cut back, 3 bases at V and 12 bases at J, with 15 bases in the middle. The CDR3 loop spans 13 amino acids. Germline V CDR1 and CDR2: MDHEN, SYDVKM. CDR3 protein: CASSLKLAQGQFF. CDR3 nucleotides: TGTGCCAGCAGTTTGAAACTAGCTCAGGGGCAGTTCTTC.

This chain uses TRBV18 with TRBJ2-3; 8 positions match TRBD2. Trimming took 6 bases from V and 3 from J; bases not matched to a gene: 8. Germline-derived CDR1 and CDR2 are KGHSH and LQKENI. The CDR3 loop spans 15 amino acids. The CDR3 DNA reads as TGTGCCAGCTCTCGTACTAGCGGCACAACAGATACGCAGTATTTT. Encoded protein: CASSRTSGTTDTQYF.

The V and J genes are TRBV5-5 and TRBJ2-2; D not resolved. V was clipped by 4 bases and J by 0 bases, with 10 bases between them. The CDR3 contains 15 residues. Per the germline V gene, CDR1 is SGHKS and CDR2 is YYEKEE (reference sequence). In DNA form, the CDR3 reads TGTGCCAGCAGCCTGATGGCAGCGAACACCGGGGAGCTGTTTTTT. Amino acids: CASSLMAANTGELFF.

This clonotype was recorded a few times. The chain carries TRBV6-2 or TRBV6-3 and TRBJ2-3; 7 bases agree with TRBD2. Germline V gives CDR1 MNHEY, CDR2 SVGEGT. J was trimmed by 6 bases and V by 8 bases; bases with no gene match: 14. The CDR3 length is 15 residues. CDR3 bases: TGTGCCAGCGGGACTACTAGCGAGAGAAGGGATACGCAGTATTTT. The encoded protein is CASGTTSERRDTQYF.

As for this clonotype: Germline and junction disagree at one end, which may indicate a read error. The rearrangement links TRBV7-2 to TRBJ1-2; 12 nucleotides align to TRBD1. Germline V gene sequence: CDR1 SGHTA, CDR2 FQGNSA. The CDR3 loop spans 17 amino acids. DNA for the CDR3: TGTGCCAGCAGCTTAATCTTGGGACAGGGGGCGAGTGATGGCTACGCCTTC. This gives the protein CASSLILGQGASDGYAF. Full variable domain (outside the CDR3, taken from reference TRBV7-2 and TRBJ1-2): GAGVSQSPSNKVTEKGKDVELRCDPISGHTALYWYRQSLGQGLEFLIYFQGNSAPDKSGLPSDRFSAERTGGSVSTLTIQRTQQEDSAVYLCASSLILGQGASDGYAFGSGTRLTVV.

The CDR3 DNA is TGCGCCAGCAGCTCCCGCCTCGAGGGAGTAGGCGAGCAGTACTTC. This codes for CASSSRLEGVGEQYF. The rearrangement joins TRBV5-1 to TRBJ2-7; tentative D call: TRBD2 (5 bases). The length of the CDR3 is 15 residues. Germline CDR1 SGHRS, CDR2 YFSETQ. V was cut by 3 bases and J by 6 bases, with 19 bases left in between. Full variable domain (remainder filled in from reference TRBV5-1 and TRBJ2-7): KAGVTQTPRYLIKTRGQQVTLSCSPISGHRSVSWYQQTPGQGLQFLFEYFSETQRNKGNFPGRFSGRQFSNSRSEMNVSTLELGDSALYLCASSSRLEGVGEQYFGPGTRLTVT.

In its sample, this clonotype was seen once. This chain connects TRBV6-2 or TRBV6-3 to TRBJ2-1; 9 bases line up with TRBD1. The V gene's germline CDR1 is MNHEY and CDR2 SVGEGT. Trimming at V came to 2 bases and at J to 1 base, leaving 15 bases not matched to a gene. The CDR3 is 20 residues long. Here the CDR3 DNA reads TGTGCCAGCAGTTACCTTTTGGGGGACAGGGAAGATGGGTCCTACAATGAGCAGTTCTTC. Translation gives CASSYLLGDREDGSYNEQFF.

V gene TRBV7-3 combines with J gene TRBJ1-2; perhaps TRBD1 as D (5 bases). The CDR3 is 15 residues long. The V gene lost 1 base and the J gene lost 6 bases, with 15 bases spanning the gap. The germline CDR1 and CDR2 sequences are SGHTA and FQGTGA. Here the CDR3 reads CASSLRRGELNGYTF. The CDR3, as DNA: TGTGCCAGCAGCTTAAGGCGGGGGGAACTCAATGGCTACACCTTC.

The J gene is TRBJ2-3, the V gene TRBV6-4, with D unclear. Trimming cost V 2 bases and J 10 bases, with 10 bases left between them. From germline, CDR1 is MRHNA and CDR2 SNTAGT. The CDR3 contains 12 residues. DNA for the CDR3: TGTGCCAGCAGTGACGGTCACCGGGCGCAGTATTTT. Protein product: CASSDGHRAQYF.